These 23 T cell receptor beta chains were all obtained from the same sample, sequenced in a study of T cell responses to AZD1222 COVID-19 vaccine. TCRdb's table, derived via immunoSEQ multiplex PCR, lists solely in-frame clones and lacks some. This table holds 160,000 or so clones, more than 70% found once. The sequenced sample was peripheral blood, obtained on day 0 of AZD1222 vaccination. Every receptor here comes from an adult in good health.

The rearrangement uses TRBV10-3 and TRBJ2-1; D may correspond to TRBD1 or TRBD2 (5 bases each). V lost 3 bases to trimming and J lost 0 bases, with 12 bases between them. Germline assignment: CDR1 ENHRY and CDR2 SYGVKD. The length of the CDR3 is 16 residues. Here the CDR3 reads CAISERGTSSYNEQFF. The CDR3 nucleotides are TGTGCCATCAGTGAAAGAGGGACGAGCTCCTACAATGAGCAGTTCTTC.

The CDR3 coding sequence is TGTGCCAGCAGCGTAGCAACAGGGCGAGTCGGTGGCTACACCTTC. It encodes CASSVATGRVGGYTF. The chain links TRBV9 to TRBJ1-2, with D possibly TRBD1 on 6 matching bases. Trimming removed 0 bases from V and 7 bases from J, with 16 bases in between. This CDR3 comprises 15 residues. Germline CDR1 SGDLS, CDR2 YYNGEE.

CDR3 DNA sequence: TGTGCCAGCAGTTACCAAGTCTGGGCCAGGGGGTGGGATGGGGCCTACGAGCAGTACTTC. Its protein is CASSYQVWARGWDGAYEQYF. The gene calls are TRBV28 and TRBJ2-7, with TRBD1 matching 7 bases. The CDR3 contains 20 residues. The germline CDR1 and CDR2 sequences are MDHEN and SYDVKM. After removal of 4 bases from V and 2 bases from J, the junction contained 23 bases not matched to a gene.

V is TRBV15 and J is TRBJ1-5; D call uncertain. The V gene lost 8 bases and the J gene lost 0 bases, with 8 bases spanning the gap. The CDR3 has 13 amino acids. The germline V gene has CDR1 LNHNV and CDR2 YYDKDF (reference sequence). The CDR3 coding sequence is TGTGCCACCTCTCAATCTAGCAATCAGCCCCAGCATTTT. This sequence encodes CATSQSSNQPQHF.

The chain recombines TRBV3-1 (or the pseudogene TRBV3-2) with TRBJ1-3; the D gene is possibly TRBD1 (5 bases). Trimming removed 7 bases from V and 3 bases from J, with 19 bases in between. Germline V lookup: CDR1 LGHDT, CDR2 YNNKEL (reference sequence). The CDR3 totals 16 residues. The CDR3 here is CASTLGGGFGGNTIYF. The CDR3, as DNA: TGTGCCAGCACCCTAGGCGGGGGTTTTGGTGGAAACACCATATATTTT.

This clone occurred once. This sequence joins TRBV5-1 and TRBJ1-4, with D possibly being TRBD1 (5 bases). The V and J ends lost 6 bases and 4 bases respectively, with 16 bases between them. This CDR3 has 15 residues. Germline V gene data show CDR1 as SGHRS and CDR2 as YFSETQ. CDR3 sequence reads: CASTIRGGGNEKLFF. The CDR3 bases are TGCGCCAGCACAATTAGGGGTGGAGGTAATGAAAAACTGTTTTTT. The variable domain in full, with the rest retrieved from reference TRBV5-1 and TRBJ1-4, is KAGVTQTPRYLIKTRGQQVTLSCSPISGHRSVSWYQQTPGQGLQFLFEYFSETQRNKGNFPGRFSGRQFSNSRSEMNVSTLELGDSALYLCASTIRGGGNEKLFFGSGTQLSVL.

This clone was observed a single time. The chain carries TRBV3-1 (or the pseudogene TRBV3-2) and TRBJ1-1; a possible D gene is TRBD1 (5 bases). Germline assignment: CDR1 LGHDT and CDR2 YNNKEL (reference sequence). This CDR3 region has 15 residues. V lost 4 bases, J lost 4 bases, and 16 bases lay in between. This chain's CDR3 is CASSLPGGVSTEAFF. The CDR3 DNA sequence: TGTGCCAGCAGCCTGCCCGGGGGGGTGAGCACTGAAGCTTTCTTT.

This chain connects TRBV5-8 to TRBJ2-6, with unresolved D. Germline V gene data show CDR1 as SGHTS and CDR2 as YDEGEE. This CDR3 spans 17 amino acids. V lost 0 bases and J 0 bases, leaving 10 bases between the germline ends. The CDR3 coding sequence is TGTGCCAGCAGCTTGGCGGTGGCACACTCTGGGGCCAACGTCCTGACTTTC. This encodes CASSLAVAHSGANVLTF.

This clone has a handful of counts. J is TRBJ1-2 and V is TRBV2, with D hard to call. The CDR3 extends over 12 amino acids. The germline V and J ends were trimmed by 3 bases and 2 bases, with 4 bases remaining between them. Germline CDR1 is SNHLY and CDR2 is FYNNEI. The CDR3 loop is CASSEVNYGYTF. The CDR3 nucleotides are TGTGCCAGCAGTGAGGTGAACTATGGCTACACCTTC.

DNA for the CDR3: TGTGCCAGCAGTCGGTACAGCATGAACACCGGGGAGCTGTTTTTT. It codes for CASSRYSMNTGELFF. The chain joins TRBV28 to TRBJ2-2; D is unclear. The CDR3 totals 15 residues. Trimming stripped 5 bases from V and 1 base from J, with 11 bases between. Germline CDR1 reads MDHEN; CDR2 reads SYDVKM.

The V call is TRBV7-2, the J call TRBJ1-2; D perhaps matches TRBD1 (6 bases). V lost 4 bases to trimming and J lost 5 bases, with 8 bases between them. Germline values: CDR1 SGHTA, CDR2 FQGNSA. The CDR3 spans 12 residues. Here the CDR3 reads CASSWGQYGYTF. The DNA for the CDR3 is TGTGCCAGCAGCTGGGGGCAATATGGCTACACCTTC.

The chain carries TRBV9 and TRBJ1-3; D gene uncertain. Trimming removed 0 bases from V and 2 bases from J, with 9 bases in between. The CDR3 totals 15 residues. Per the germline V gene, CDR1 is SGDLS and CDR2 is YYNGEE. CDR3 bases: TGTGCCAGCAGCGTAGAGGACGTCGCTGGAAACACCATATATTTT. Its protein product is CASSVEDVAGNTIYF.

The chain links TRBV7-8 to TRBJ1-2; D might be TRBD1 (5 bases). The CDR3 length is 14 residues. Between the trimmed V and J ends, which lost 0 bases and 7 bases, there was a span of 12 bases. Germline V lookup: CDR1 SGHVS, CDR2 FQNEAQ. The chain's CDR3 is CASSLASGTGGYTF. CDR3 bases: TGTGCCAGCAGCTTAGCGTCCGGGACTGGTGGCTACACCTTC. The whole variable domain, remainder taken from reference TRBV7-8 and TRBJ1-2, is GAGVSQSPRYKVAKRGQDVALRCDPISGHVSLFWYQQALGQGPEFLTYFQNEAQLDKSGLPSDRFFAERPEGSVSTLKIQRTQQEDSAVYLCASSLASGTGGYTFGSGTRLTVV.

The genes are TRBV11-2 and TRBJ1-1; TRBD1 aligns across 7 bases. CDR1 is SGHAT, CDR2 FQNNGV, per germline. The V segment lost 5 bases and the J segment 1 base; nucleotides outside the gene matches: 7. The CDR3 consists of 15 residues. CDR3 region: CASSPATGKNTEAFF. For the CDR3, the DNA is TGTGCCAGCAGCCCCGCGACAGGGAAGAACACTGAAGCTTTCTTT. The complete variable domain, with remaining parts taken from reference TRBV11-2 and TRBJ1-1, reads EAGVAQSPRYKIIEKRQSVAFWCNPISGHATLYWYQQILGQGPKLLIQFQNNGVVDDSQLPKDRFSAERLKGVDSTLKIQPAKLEDSAVYLCASSPATGKNTEAFFGQGTRLTVV.

The chain uses TRBV5-1 and TRBJ1-1; tentatively, D is TRBD1 (6 bases). The CDR3 runs to 16 residues. Looked up from germline, CDR1 is SGHRS and CDR2 is YFSETQ. Deletions cut 2 bases from V and 2 bases from J, with 16 bases between. This CDR3 reads CASSLIPGHLNTEAFF. Here the CDR3 DNA reads TGCGCCAGCAGCTTAATACCGGGACACCTCAACACTGAAGCTTTCTTT.

The rearrangement uses TRBV28 and TRBJ2-7, with a possible D match to TRBD1 (6 bases). The length of the CDR3 is 14 residues. Trimming shortened V by 2 bases and J by 2 bases, and 10 bases separated the two germline ends. CDR1 is MDHEN and CDR2 is SYDVKM in the germline V gene. The CDR3 DNA reads TGTGCCAGCAGTTTACCAGGGGATGCCTACGAGCAGTACTTC. Translation gives CASSLPGDAYEQYF.

This clone was seen only once. The chain uses TRBV5-1 and TRBJ1-2, with 12 nucleotides matching TRBD1. V dropped 0 bases and J dropped 8; count of bases not matched to a gene: 5. Per germline, CDR1 SGHRS and CDR2 YFSETQ. The CDR3 covers 15 residues. The CDR3 loop reads CASSLAGTGGRGYTF. CDR3 DNA: TGCGCCAGCAGCTTGGCCGGGACAGGGGGCCGGGGCTACACCTTC.

Here the CDR3 reads CASYLTNTEAFF. The CDR3 DNA follows: TGTGCCAGCTATTTAACGAACACTGAAGCTTTCTTT. V is TRBV2 and J is TRBJ1-1; D remains ambiguous. Germline assignment: CDR1 SNHLY and CDR2 FYNNEI. Deletions cut 8 bases from V and 1 base from J, with 8 bases between. This CDR3 region has 12 residues.

The gene calls are TRBV7-9 and TRBJ2-5; D remains unclear. The germline gives CDR1 SEHNR, CDR2 FQNEAQ (reference sequence). The CDR3 loop spans 14 amino acids. Between the trimmed V and J ends, which lost 4 bases and 3 bases, there was a span of 12 bases. For the CDR3, the DNA is TGTGCCAGCAGCTCCCTACCAAGGGAAGAGACCCAGTACTTC. Translated: CASSSLPREETQYF.

CDR3 DNA sequence: TGTGCCAGCAGCTTGTCGGCTAACACTGAAGCTTTCTTT. Translation: CASSLSANTEAFF. The gene calls are TRBV5-4 and TRBJ1-1; D unclear. The germline CDR1 and CDR2 sequences are SGHNT and YYREEE (reference sequence). Trimming cost V 1 base and J 2 bases, with 6 bases left between them. The CDR3 consists of 13 residues.

The gene calls are TRBV7-9 and TRBJ2-2; TRBD1 aligns across 7 bases. The CDR3 length is 15 residues. The ends lost 7 bases at V and 3 bases at J; junction bases unmatched: 8. Germline V gives CDR1 SEHNR, CDR2 FQNEAQ (reference sequence). This CDR3 is CASTFTTGDTGELFF. The CDR3 DNA reads TGTGCCAGCACCTTTACTACAGGGGACACCGGGGAGCTGTTTTTT.

This clone was detected once. This chain joins TRBV6-6 and TRBJ1-2, with 10 bases lining up with TRBD1. Germline assignment: CDR1 MNHNY and CDR2 SVGAGI (reference sequence). The CDR3 is made up of 14 amino acids. V trimming: 7 bases; J trimming: 4 bases; junction bases outside the gene matches: 6. CDR3 nucleotide sequence: TGTGCCAGCATCAATGGACAGGGGGTCTATGGCTACACCTTC. This gives the protein CASINGQGVYGYTF.

The sample holds one count of this clone. The CDR3 DNA reads as TGTGCCAGCAGTTCTCCCGGAAACACCATATATTTT. Amino acid sequence: CASSSPGNTIYF. The chain links TRBV6-6 to TRBJ1-3; D unresolved. Trimming took off 4 bases at V and 4 bases at J, with 5 bases between the two ends. Germline CDR1 reads MNHNY; CDR2 reads SVGAGI (reference sequence). The CDR3 covers 12 residues.